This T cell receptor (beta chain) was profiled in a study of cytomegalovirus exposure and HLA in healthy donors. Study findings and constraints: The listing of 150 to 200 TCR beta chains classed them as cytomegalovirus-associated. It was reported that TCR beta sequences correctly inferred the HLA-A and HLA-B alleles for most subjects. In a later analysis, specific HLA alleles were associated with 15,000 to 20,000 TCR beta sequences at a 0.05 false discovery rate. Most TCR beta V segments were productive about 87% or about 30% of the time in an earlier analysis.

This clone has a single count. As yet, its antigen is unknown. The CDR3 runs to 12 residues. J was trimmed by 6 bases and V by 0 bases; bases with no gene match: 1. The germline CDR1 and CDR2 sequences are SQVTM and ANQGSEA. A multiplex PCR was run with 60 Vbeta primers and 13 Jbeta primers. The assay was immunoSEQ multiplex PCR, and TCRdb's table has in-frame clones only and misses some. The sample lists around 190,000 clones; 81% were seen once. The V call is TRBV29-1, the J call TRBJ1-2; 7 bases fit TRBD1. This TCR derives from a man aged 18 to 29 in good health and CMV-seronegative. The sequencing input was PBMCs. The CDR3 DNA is TGCAGCGTTGAAGATGACAGGGATGGCTACACCTTC. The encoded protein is CSVEDDRDGYTF.